These 15 T cell receptor beta chains were all obtained from the same sample, sequenced in a study of CD8 T cells in ankylosing spondylitis. TCRdb itself ran the 5' RACE reads through MiXCR, one entry per CDR3 protein. The table shows some 150,000 distinct CDR3 sequences, with approximately 44% occurring only once. Sequencing used synovial fluid, either unsorted or a sorted T cell fraction (not recorded which). The source is a male donor with ankylosing spondylitis.

The sample holds a few counts of this clonotype. In DNA, the CDR3 is TGTGCCAGCAGGTCTGACAGGCCCTACGAGCAGTACTTC. The encoded protein is CASRSDRPYEQYF. The V gene is TRBV12-3 or TRBV12-4, the J gene TRBJ2-7; possibly TRBD1 for D (6 bases). The V end was cut by 6 bases, the J end by 2 bases, with 11 bases between. The CDR3 is 13 amino acids.

A few counts support this clonotype. V is TRBV7-6 and J is TRBJ2-5; D remains unclear. With 4 bases removed from V and 3 bases from J, the gap between germline ends came to 21 bases. The germline gives CDR1 SGHVS, CDR2 FNYEAQ. The CDR3 has 17 amino acids. In DNA form, the CDR3 reads TGTGCCAGCAGCTCTCCATGGGGTCGTAGGTATGAAGAGACCCAGTACTTC. Protein sequence: CASSSPWGRRYEETQYF.

The J gene is TRBJ1-2, the V gene TRBV12-3 or TRBV12-4; TRBD1 matches at 7 bases. The CDR3 is 12 amino acids. V shed 6 bases and J 12 bases; nucleotides not matched to a gene: 10. CDR3 nucleotide sequence: TGTGCCAGCAGCCTGACAGGACAGGTTGACACCTTC. Translation gives CASSLTGQVDTF.

This clonotype has more than one count but fewer than ten. The chain combines TRBV12-3 or TRBV12-4 with TRBJ2-2; tentative D call: TRBD2 (5 bases). Trimming stripped 3 bases from V and 6 bases from J, with 17 bases between. The CDR3 totals 16 residues. In nucleotides, the CDR3 is TGTGCCAGCAGTTTTAACCGCGACTACCAGTCCGGGGAGCTGTTTTTT. It translates to CASSFNRDYQSGELFF.

The chain joins TRBV7-6 to TRBJ2-5; D ambiguous. CDR1 and CDR2 (germline): SGHVS, FNYEAQ. This CDR3 spans 17 amino acids. Trimming took off 3 bases at V and 2 bases at J, with 19 bases between the two ends. CDR3 in amino acids: CASSLFSGHVPQETQYF. The CDR3 DNA reads as TGTGCCAGCAGCTTGTTTTCCGGCCACGTCCCTCAAGAGACCCAGTACTTC.

This sequence joins TRBV9 and TRBJ2-3; D ambiguous. Trimming took 3 bases from V and 2 from J, leaving 13 bases between them. CDR3 length: 15 amino acids. Looked up from germline, CDR1 is SGDLS and CDR2 is YYNGEE. The CDR3 protein is CASSARGSVTDTQYF. The CDR3 DNA reads TGTGCCAGCAGCGCCCGTGGAAGCGTCACAGATACGCAGTATTTT.

This clonotype showed up many times. The chain's CDR3 is CASSLVVSAGTAYEQYF. CDR3 coding DNA: TGTGCCAGCAGCTTGGTGGTCTCAGCCGGGACAGCCTACGAGCAGTACTTC. The chain has TRBV5-6 and TRBJ2-7; 7 bases line up with TRBD1. The germline CDR1 and CDR2 sequences are SGHDT and YYEEEE. V shed 0 bases and J 2 bases; nucleotides not matched to a gene: 11. This CDR3 is built from 17 residues.

In its sample, this clonotype was seen many times. The rearrangement uses TRBV7-9 and TRBJ2-5; TRBD1 might be the D (6 bases). The germline V and J ends were trimmed by 8 bases and 5 bases, with 21 bases remaining between them. CDR1 is SEHNR and CDR2 is FQNEAQ in the germline V gene (reference sequence). This CDR3 has 15 residues. CDR3 sequence: CASGLSYGGAETQYF. CDR3 bases: TGTGCCAGCGGTCTTAGTTATGGGGGCGCGGAGACCCAGTACTTC.

There are a few counts of this clonotype. J is TRBJ2-5 and V is TRBV25-1; D is ambiguous. V shed 2 bases and J shed 1 base, with 8 bases lying between them. Germline V gives CDR1 MGHDK, CDR2 SYGVNS. The CDR3 consists of 14 residues. Here the CDR3 reads CASSEANSQETQYF. CDR3 DNA: TGTGCCAGCAGTGAAGCTAATAGCCAAGAGACCCAGTACTTC. Full variable domain (missing parts from reference TRBV25-1 and TRBJ2-5): EADIYQTPRYLVIGTGKKITLECSQTMGHDKMYWYQQDPGMELHLIHYSYGVNSTEKGDLSSESTVSRIRTEHFPLTLESARPSHTSQYLCASSEANSQETQYFGPGTRLLVL.

The chain carries TRBV28 and TRBJ2-7; D not certain. The CDR3 extends over 11 amino acids. The V end was cut by 3 bases, the J end by 5 bases, with 5 bases between. From germline, CDR1 is MDHEN and CDR2 SYDVKM. The CDR3 loop reads CASSLENEQYF. The CDR3 DNA sequence: TGTGCCAGCAGTTTGGAAAACGAGCAGTACTTC.

The chain is built from TRBV5-5 and TRBJ2-3; no definite D call. Germline V lookup: CDR1 SGHKS, CDR2 YYEKEE (reference sequence). Trimming took off 0 bases at V and 2 bases at J, with 19 bases between the two ends. This CDR3 has 18 residues. CDR3 amino acids: CASSLVYLSWQSTDTQYF. CDR3 DNA sequence: TGTGCCAGCAGCTTGGTGTATTTATCCTGGCAGTCCACAGATACGCAGTATTTT.

This clonotype was observed a handful of times. The rearrangement links TRBV12-3 or TRBV12-4 to TRBJ1-2, with a possible D match to TRBD1 (5 bases). With 3 bases removed from V and 4 bases from J, the gap between germline ends came to 15 bases. The CDR3 contains 15 residues. CDR3 in DNA: TGTGCCAGCAGTTTGACCCCCGACAGCCCCTATGGCTACACCTTC. This encodes CASSLTPDSPYGYTF.

The chain employs TRBV7-9 and TRBJ2-1; unclear D gene. Trimming pared 0 bases from V and 8 bases from J, leaving 5 bases between. This CDR3 has 12 residues. CDR1 SEHNR and CDR2 FQNEAQ come from the germline V gene (reference sequence). The CDR3 DNA is TGTGCCAGCAGCTTAGCCGTGGATGAGCAGTTCTTC. Amino acid sequence: CASSLAVDEQFF.

This clonotype appeared a few times. The chain couples TRBV6-5 to TRBJ2-5; TRBD2 matches 10 bases. CDR1 MNHEY and CDR2 SVGAGI come from the germline V gene. The V and J ends lost 2 bases and 1 base, in that order; junction bases with no gene match: 13. This CDR3 comprises 19 residues. Written as DNA, the CDR3 is TGTGCCAGCAGTTACGTTAGGCGGGCACTAGCGGGGCCCCAAGAGACCCAGTACTTC. It is translated as CASSYVRRALAGPQETQYF.

The chain carries TRBV6-1 and TRBJ2-7; 8 bases fit TRBD2. Germline trimming cut 3 bases from V and 0 bases from J; bases unmatched to any gene: 7. Germline values: CDR1 MNHNS, CDR2 SASEGT. The CDR3 has 16 amino acids. The chain's CDR3 is CASSELSGSPSYEQYF. Written as DNA, the CDR3 is TGTGCCAGCAGTGAGTTGAGCGGGAGCCCCTCCTACGAGCAGTACTTC.